This TCR beta chain was captured in a study of regulatory T cells in long-lasting Graves disease. Time point specified: persistent/refractory GD, antithyroid drugs over 5 years with positive TRAb. The TCR library was made from RNA extracted from PBMCs. HTBI primers from iRepertoire and Arm-PCR of CDR3 regions yielded the TCR beta libraries. TCRdb independently ran MiXCR on the multiplex PCR reads; one entry per CDR3 protein. The table has roughly 500,000 distinct CDR3 sequences, about 20% seen once; the top ten hold less than 9%. General study points: Relative to newly diagnosed Graves' patients, persistent ones had lower TCR diversity.

CDR1 and CDR2 (germline): SGHTA, FQGNSA. This CDR3 comprises 12 residues. The germline V and J ends were trimmed by 5 bases and 12 bases, with 17 bases remaining between them. Points on this clonotype: Its antigen is not identified.

The rearrangement links TRBV7-2 to TRBJ2-7, with no clear D. The TCR originated in a female donor with Graves disease. Specimen: peripheral blood mononuclear cells (PBMCs), collected when the disease was refractory, from a patient treated with antithyroid drugs. CDR3 amino acids: CASSLGQLRMYF. The DNA of the CDR3 is TGTGCCAGCAGCCTAGGGCAGCTAAGGATGTACTTC.